Included here is one T cell receptor (beta chain) sequence, with context. Its antigen is not identified. This record comes from a study of cytomegalovirus exposure and HLA in healthy donors. Overall study findings and caveats: Later on, a genetic analysis was performed. It linked a missense variant in DCLRE1C with V- and J-gene trimming of TCR beta. In most subjects, TCR beta sequences reportedly gave accurate predictions of HLA-A and HLA-B alleles. Researchers counted some 150 TCR beta chains as cytomegalovirus-associated. In an earlier analysis, most TCR beta V segments were productive about 87% or about 30% of the time.

PCR employed 60 Vbeta and 13 Jbeta primers. The data were produced by immunoSEQ multiplex PCR, yet TCRdb's version contains in-frame clones alone and is incomplete. The table records approximately 100,000 clones, about 83% of them present only once. The germline V and J ends were trimmed by 5 bases and 6 bases, with 16 bases remaining between them. The CDR3 extends over 15 amino acids. CDR1 is SGHTA, CDR2 FQGNSA, per germline. The chain carries TRBV7-2 and TRBJ2-2; D perhaps matches TRBD1 (6 bases). The source of this sequence is a female donor in good health and CMV-seropositive. The material sequenced was PBMCs. CDR3 region: CASSPGAGIPGELFF. The CDR3 DNA follows: TGTGCCAGCAGCCCAGGGGCAGGGATCCCCGGGGAGCTGTTTTTT.